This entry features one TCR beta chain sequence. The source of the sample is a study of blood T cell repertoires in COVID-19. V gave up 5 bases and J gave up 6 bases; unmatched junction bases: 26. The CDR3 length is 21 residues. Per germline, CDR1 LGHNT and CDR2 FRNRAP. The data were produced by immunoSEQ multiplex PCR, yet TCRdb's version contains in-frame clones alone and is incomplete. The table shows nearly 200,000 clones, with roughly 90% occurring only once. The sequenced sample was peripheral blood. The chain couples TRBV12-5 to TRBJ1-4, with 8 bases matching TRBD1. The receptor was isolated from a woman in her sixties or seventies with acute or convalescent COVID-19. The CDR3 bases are TGTGCTAGTGGTCCCTCGACAGGGGTGGTCCGGGGAGGGGCCCTAGATGAAAAACTGTTTTTT. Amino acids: CASGPSTGVVRGGALDEKLFF.